Given below is one TCR beta chain in context. Its antigen is undetermined. The protocol was immunoSEQ multiplex PCR, while the TCRdb copy is restricted to in-frame clones and leaves out a portion. Of tens of thousands of clones listed, over 70% are singletons. The sample comes from a study of PD-L1 blockade in urothelial cancer. Study in general: Patients commenced intravenous atezolizumab, 1,200 mg every 3 weeks, in the mid-2010s. About nine tenths of the roughly 30 patients comprised males who had bladder-origin urothelial cancer. There were a median of around 140,000 T cells in blood samples.

CDR1 MGHRA and CDR2 YSYEKL come from the germline V gene. This CDR3 has 21 amino acids. V lost 3 bases, J lost 2 bases, and 26 bases lay in between. Notes on the study in general: Survival was better when pretreatment blood TCR clonality fell below the median.

The genes are TRBV4-1 and TRBJ2-6, with a weak D call TRBD1 (5 bases). The origin of this receptor is a man in his 70s with urothelial cancer. This sample comprised PBMCs, obtained around atezolizumab (anti-PD-L1) treatment. CDR3 region: CASSHFSLQGRDPTGANVLTF. The CDR3 coding sequence is TGCGCCAGCAGCCACTTTTCATTGCAGGGCCGCGATCCAACTGGGGCCAACGTCCTGACTTTC.